The clone carrying this T cell receptor (beta chain) was detected only once. What it binds is not known. Germline CDR1 SGHTA, CDR2 FQGTGA. The CDR3 consists of 15 residues. Trimming shortened V by 1 base and J by 1 base, and 10 bases separated the two germline ends. Treatment meaning: roughly 10-day PBMC culture with coronavirus spike peptide pools or control peptides (ViraFEST assay). This record comes from a study of vaccination and CD4 T cells after COVID-19. CD4+ T cells that had been cultured provided DNA sequenced with the Oncomine TCR Beta short-read assay. One entry per CDR3 protein results from TCRdb running MiXCR on the PCR reads. The sample has about 15,000 distinct CDR3 sequences; 40% to 55% are singletons.

The rearrangement links TRBV7-3 to TRBJ1-1, with TRBD1 as a possible D gene (6 bases). The sequencing used CD4+ T cells from blood, cultured in vitro, collected before SARS-CoV-2 vaccination. The receptor comes from a human donor who had recovered from COVID-19. Here the CDR3 DNA reads TGTGCCAGCAGCTTAAGACAGGCCAAGAACACTGAAGCTTTCTTT. Protein sequence: CASSLRQAKNTEAFF.